The 10 T cell receptor beta chains reported below all come from one sample, sequenced in a study of cytomegalovirus exposure and HLA in healthy donors. PCR used 60 Vbeta primers and 13 Jbeta primers. Some clones are missing from TCRdb's copy, which holds only in-frame ones; the method was immunoSEQ multiplex PCR. The repertoire holds fewer than 250,000 clones, with about 77% as singletons. The sequencing sample was made of PBMCs. The receptors derive from a man aged 30-40 years in good health and CMV-seropositive.

The chain has TRBV28 and TRBJ2-7; TRBD2 matches 7 bases. CDR1 is MDHEN, CDR2 SYDVKM, per germline. There are 15 residues in the CDR3. The junction had 7 bases not matched to a gene; V was cut back by 3 bases and J by 2 bases. CDR3 nucleotides: TGTGCCAGCAGTTTTAGCTCGGGAGGCCCCTACGAGCAGTACTTC. As protein: CASSFSSGGPYEQYF.

The CDR3 DNA is TGTGCCAGCTCACCACGTCTAGCGGGGGCCACCGGGGAGCTGTTTTTT. This sequence encodes CASSPRLAGATGELFF. The chain employs TRBV18 and TRBJ2-2, with TRBD2 matching over 10 bases. Germline V gene lookup returns CDR1 KGHSH and CDR2 LQKENI. The CDR3 is made up of 16 amino acids. The V gene end was trimmed by 1 base and the J gene end by 4 bases; junction bases not matched to a gene: 3.

This chain uses TRBV18 with TRBJ2-3; a possible D gene is TRBD1 (6 bases). Germline V gives CDR1 KGHSH, CDR2 LQKENI. Trimming left V 2 bases short and J 1 base short, with 13 bases between. The CDR3 length is 16 residues. In DNA, the CDR3 is TGTGCCAGCTCACCAAAGAAAGGGGGAGGCACAGATACGCAGTATTTT. This translates into CASSPKKGGGTDTQYF.

V and J are TRBV29-1 and TRBJ2-7, with D possibly TRBD1 on 5 matching bases. CDR3 length: 12 residues. Between the trimmed V and J ends, which lost 4 bases and 0 bases, there was a span of 7 bases. The germline V gene has CDR1 SQVTM and CDR2 ANQGSEA. CDR3 residues: CSVGGRSYEQYF. CDR3 nucleotide sequence: TGCAGCGTTGGGGGCCGCTCCTACGAGCAGTACTTC.

The genes are TRBV7-9 and TRBJ1-5, with 7 nucleotides matching TRBD1. The germline CDR1 and CDR2 sequences are SEHNR and FQNEAQ (reference sequence). This CDR3 comprises 14 residues. V lost 6 bases, J lost 6 bases, and 8 bases stayed unmatched. DNA of the CDR3: TGTGCCAGCAGTACCGACAGGGTGGCTCAGCCCCAGCATTTT. It yields the protein CASSTDRVAQPQHF.

V is TRBV6-1 and J is TRBJ2-1; D gene uncertain. Germline-derived CDR1 and CDR2 are MNHNS and SASEGT. CDR3 length equals 16 residues. The V gene lost 2 bases and the J gene lost 6 bases, with 17 bases spanning the gap. CDR3 region: CASSERSEPYRNEQFF. The DNA for the CDR3 is TGTGCCAGCAGTGAAAGGAGCGAGCCCTATCGCAATGAGCAGTTCTTC.

The rearrangement joins TRBV7-3 to TRBJ2-2, with D hard to call. The germline V gene encodes CDR1 SGHTA and CDR2 FQGTGA. The CDR3 consists of 13 residues. Trimming took off 6 bases at V and 6 bases at J, with 11 bases between the two ends. This CDR3 is CASSSDFAGELFF. The CDR3 nucleotides are TGTGCCAGCAGTTCCGACTTTGCCGGGGAGCTGTTTTTT. The whole variable domain, filled in from reference TRBV7-3 and TRBJ2-2, reads GAGVSQTPSNKVTEKGKYVELRCDPISGHTALYWYRQSLGQGPEFLIYFQGTGAADDSGLPNDRFFAVRPEGSVSTLKIQRTERGDSAVYLCASSSDFAGELFFGEGSRLTVL.

The V call is TRBV19, the J call TRBJ1-5, with D possibly matching TRBD1 (5 bases). The V end lost 8 bases, the J end lost 5 bases, and 19 bases lay between the germline ends. The CDR3 is made up of 15 amino acids. Germline lookup yields CDR1 LNHDA and CDR2 SQIVND (reference sequence). CDR3 bases: TGTGCCAGTCGCCGGGGGGGTTGGGGGGATCAGCCCCAGCATTTT. This encodes CASRRGGWGDQPQHF.

The rearrangement links TRBV7-6 to TRBJ1-5; a possible D gene is TRBD1 (6 bases). V lost 0 bases to trimming and J lost 2 bases, with 8 bases between them. From germline, CDR1 is SGHVS and CDR2 FNYEAQ. This CDR3 contains 15 residues. The CDR3 region is CASSLAAGGNQPQHF. In DNA, the CDR3 is TGTGCCAGCAGCTTAGCGGCAGGGGGCAATCAGCCCCAGCATTTT.

The gene calls are TRBV11-1 and TRBJ2-2; D gene unclear. V was cut by 3 bases and J by 8 bases, with 13 bases left in between. The CDR3 runs 14 residues. Germline CDR1 reads SGHAT; CDR2 reads FQDESV (reference sequence). CDR3 residues: CASSFTPSPGELFF. The CDR3 coding sequence is TGTGCCAGCAGCTTTACCCCGAGTCCAGGGGAGCTGTTTTTT.